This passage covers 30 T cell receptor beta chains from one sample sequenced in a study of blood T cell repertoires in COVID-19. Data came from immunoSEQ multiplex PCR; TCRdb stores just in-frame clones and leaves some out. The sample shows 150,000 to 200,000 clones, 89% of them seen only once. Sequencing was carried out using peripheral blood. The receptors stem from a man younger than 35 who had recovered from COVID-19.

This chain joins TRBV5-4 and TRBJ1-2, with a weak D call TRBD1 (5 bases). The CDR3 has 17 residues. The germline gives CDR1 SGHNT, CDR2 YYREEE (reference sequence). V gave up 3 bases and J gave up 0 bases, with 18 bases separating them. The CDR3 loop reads CASSSPRDSFSNYGYTF. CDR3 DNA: TGTGCCAGCAGCTCCCCCCGGGACTCTTTTTCTAACTATGGCTACACCTTC.

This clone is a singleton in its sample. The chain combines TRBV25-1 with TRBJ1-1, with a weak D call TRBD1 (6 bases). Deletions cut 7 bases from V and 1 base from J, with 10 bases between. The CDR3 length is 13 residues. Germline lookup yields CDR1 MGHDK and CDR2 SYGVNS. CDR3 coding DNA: TGTGCCAGCACTCGACAGGAGAACACTGAAGCTTTCTTT. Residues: CASTRQENTEAFF.

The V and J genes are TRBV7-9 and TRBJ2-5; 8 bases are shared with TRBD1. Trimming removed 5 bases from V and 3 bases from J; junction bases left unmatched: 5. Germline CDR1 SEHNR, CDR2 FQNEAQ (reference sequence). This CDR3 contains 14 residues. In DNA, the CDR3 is TGTGCCAGCAGCCCGGGACAGGTGAAAGAGACCCAGTACTTC. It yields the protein CASSPGQVKETQYF.

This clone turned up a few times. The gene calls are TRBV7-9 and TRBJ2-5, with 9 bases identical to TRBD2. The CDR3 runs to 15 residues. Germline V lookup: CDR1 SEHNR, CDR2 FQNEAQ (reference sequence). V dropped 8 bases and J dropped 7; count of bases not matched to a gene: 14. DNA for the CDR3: TGTGCCAGCCTTAATGGAAATAGCGGGAGAGGGACCCAGTACTTC. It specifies CASLNGNSGRGTQYF.

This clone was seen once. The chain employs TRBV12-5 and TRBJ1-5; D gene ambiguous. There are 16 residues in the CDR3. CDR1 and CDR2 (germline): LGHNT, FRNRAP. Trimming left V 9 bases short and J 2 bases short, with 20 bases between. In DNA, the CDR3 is TGTGCTAGCCAAATGGGCCGCATTATTGGCAATCAGCCCCAGCATTTT. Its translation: CASQMGRIIGNQPQHF.

This chain's CDR3 is CASSYSREPNEQFF. As DNA, the CDR3 is TGTGCCAGCAGTTACTCGAGGGAGCCCAATGAGCAGTTCTTC. The chain couples TRBV6-2 or TRBV6-3 to TRBJ2-1; a weak D match, TRBD2 (5 bases). V lost 0 bases, J lost 6 bases, and 9 bases lay in between. The CDR3 contains 14 residues. CDR1 and CDR2 from the germline V gene are MNHEY and SVGEGT.

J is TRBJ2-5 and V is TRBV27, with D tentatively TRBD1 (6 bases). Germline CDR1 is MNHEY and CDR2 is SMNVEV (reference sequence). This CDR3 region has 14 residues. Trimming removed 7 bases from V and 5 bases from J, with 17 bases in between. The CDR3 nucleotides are TGTGCCAGCACAACCTCGACAGGTAGGGAGACCCAGTACTTC. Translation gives CASTTSTGRETQYF.

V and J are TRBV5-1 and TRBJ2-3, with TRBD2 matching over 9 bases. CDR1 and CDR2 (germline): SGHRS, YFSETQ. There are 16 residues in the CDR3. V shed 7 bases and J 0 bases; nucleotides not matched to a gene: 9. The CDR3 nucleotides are TGCGCCAGCCTTAAGGCGGGAGGGGTGAGCACAGATACGCAGTATTTT. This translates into CASLKAGGVSTDTQYF. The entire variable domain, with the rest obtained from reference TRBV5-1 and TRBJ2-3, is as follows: KAGVTQTPRYLIKTRGQQVTLSCSPISGHRSVSWYQQTPGQGLQFLFEYFSETQRNKGNFPGRFSGRQFSNSRSEMNVSTLELGDSALYLCASLKAGGVSTDTQYFGPGTRLTVL.

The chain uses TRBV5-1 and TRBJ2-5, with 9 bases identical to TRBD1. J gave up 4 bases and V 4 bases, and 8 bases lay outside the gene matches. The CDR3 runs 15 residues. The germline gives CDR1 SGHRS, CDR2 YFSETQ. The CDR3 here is CASSRQTGGTETQYF. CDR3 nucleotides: TGCGCCAGCAGCCGTCAGACAGGGGGAACAGAGACCCAGTACTTC.

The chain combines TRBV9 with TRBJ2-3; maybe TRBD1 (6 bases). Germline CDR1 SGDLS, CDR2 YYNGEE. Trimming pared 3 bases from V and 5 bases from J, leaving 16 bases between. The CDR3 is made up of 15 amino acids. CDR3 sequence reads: CASSASGTPGDTQYF. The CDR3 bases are TGTGCCAGCAGCGCCTCCGGGACACCAGGAGATACGCAGTATTTT.

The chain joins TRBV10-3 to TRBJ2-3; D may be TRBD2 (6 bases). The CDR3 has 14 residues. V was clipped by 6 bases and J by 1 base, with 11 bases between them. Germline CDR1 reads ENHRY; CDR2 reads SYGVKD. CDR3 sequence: CAISLGGGTDTQYF. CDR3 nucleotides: TGTGCCATCAGCCTCGGGGGAGGCACAGATACGCAGTATTTT.

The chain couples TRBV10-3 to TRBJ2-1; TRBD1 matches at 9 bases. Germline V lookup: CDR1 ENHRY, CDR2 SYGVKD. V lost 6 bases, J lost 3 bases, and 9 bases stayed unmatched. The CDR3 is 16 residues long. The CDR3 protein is CAIRGIRQGDYNEQFF. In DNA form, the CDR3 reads TGTGCCATCAGGGGAATTAGACAGGGGGACTACAATGAGCAGTTCTTC.

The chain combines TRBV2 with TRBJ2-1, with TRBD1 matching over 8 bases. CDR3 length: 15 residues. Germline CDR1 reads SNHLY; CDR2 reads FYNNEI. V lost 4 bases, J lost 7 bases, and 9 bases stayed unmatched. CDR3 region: CASSGRQGFWNEQFF. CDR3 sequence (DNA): TGTGCCAGCAGTGGGAGACAGGGGTTTTGGAATGAGCAGTTCTTC.

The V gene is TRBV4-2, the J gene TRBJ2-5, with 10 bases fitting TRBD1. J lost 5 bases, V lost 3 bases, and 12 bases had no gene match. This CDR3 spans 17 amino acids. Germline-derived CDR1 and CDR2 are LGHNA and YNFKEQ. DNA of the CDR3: TGTGCCAGCAGCCATCTCCCAGGGACAGGGGAAGGGGAGACCCAGTACTTC. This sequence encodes CASSHLPGTGEGETQYF.

CDR3 bases: TGTGCCTGCCACGGGGGAGGAGGGTCAAACATTCAGTACTTC. This translates into CACHGGGGSNIQYF. The chain recombines TRBV30 with TRBJ2-4; weak D call: TRBD2 (6 bases). Trimming stripped 6 bases from V and 6 bases from J, with 18 bases between. Germline lookup yields CDR1 GTSNPN and CDR2 SVGIG (reference sequence). The CDR3 extends over 14 amino acids.

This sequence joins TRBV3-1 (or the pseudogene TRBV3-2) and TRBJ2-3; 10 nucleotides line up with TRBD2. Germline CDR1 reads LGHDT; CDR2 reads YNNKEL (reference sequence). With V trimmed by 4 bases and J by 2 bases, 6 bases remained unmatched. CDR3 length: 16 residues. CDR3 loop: CASSPNSGRYTDTQYF. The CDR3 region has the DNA TGTGCCAGCAGCCCCAATAGCGGGAGGTACACAGATACGCAGTATTTT.

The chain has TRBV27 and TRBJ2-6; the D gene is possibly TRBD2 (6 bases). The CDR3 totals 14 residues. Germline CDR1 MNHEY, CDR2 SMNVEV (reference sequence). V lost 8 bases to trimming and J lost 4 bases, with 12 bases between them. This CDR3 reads CASGGMEGANVLTF. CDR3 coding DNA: TGTGCCAGCGGCGGGATGGAGGGGGCCAACGTCCTGACTTTC.

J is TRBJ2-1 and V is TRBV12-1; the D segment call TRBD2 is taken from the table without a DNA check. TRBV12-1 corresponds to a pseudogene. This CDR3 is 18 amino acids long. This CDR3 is CASTTLAEGDRYYNEQFF. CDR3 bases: TGTGCCAGCACCACCCTCGCAGAGGGAGATAGATACTACAATGAGCAGTTCTTC.

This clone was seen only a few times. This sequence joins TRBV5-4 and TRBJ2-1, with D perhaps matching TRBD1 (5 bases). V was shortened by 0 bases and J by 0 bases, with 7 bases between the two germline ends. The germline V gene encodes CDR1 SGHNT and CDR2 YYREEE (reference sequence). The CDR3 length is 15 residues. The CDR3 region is CASSLARASYNEQFF. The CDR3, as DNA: TGTGCCAGCAGCTTGGCCAGGGCCTCCTACAATGAGCAGTTCTTC.

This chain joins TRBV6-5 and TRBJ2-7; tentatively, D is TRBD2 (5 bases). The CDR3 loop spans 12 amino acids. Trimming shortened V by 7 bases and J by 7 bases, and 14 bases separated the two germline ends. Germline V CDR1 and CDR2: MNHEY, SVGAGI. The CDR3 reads CASTGGVFEQYF. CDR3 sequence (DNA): TGTGCCAGCACTGGAGGAGTCTTTGAGCAGTACTTC.

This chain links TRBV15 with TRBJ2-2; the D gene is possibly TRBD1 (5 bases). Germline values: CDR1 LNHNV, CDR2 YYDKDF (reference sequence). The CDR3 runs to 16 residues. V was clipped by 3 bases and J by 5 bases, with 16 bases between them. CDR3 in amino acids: CATSSTHLSGTGELFF. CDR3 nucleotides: TGTGCCACCAGCAGTACGCATCTTTCAGGGACCGGGGAGCTGTTTTTT.

The CDR3 reads CASSSAYEQYF. The CDR3 region has the DNA TGTGCCAGCAGTTCGGCCTACGAGCAGTACTTC. The genes are TRBV6-2 or TRBV6-3 and TRBJ2-7, with D uncertain. V lost 4 bases to trimming and J lost 2 bases, with 3 bases between them. The germline gives CDR1 MNHEY, CDR2 SVGEGT. The CDR3 spans 11 residues.

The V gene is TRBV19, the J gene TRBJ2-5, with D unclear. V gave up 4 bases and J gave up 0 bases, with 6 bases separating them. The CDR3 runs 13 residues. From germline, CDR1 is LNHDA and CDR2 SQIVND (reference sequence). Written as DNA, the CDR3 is TGTGCCAGTAGTAGTACTTACCAAGAGACCCAGTACTTC. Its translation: CASSSTYQETQYF.

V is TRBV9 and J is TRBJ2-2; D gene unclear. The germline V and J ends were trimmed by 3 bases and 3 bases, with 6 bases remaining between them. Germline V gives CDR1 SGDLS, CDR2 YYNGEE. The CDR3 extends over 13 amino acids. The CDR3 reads CASSAEDTGELFF. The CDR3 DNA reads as TGTGCCAGCAGCGCCGAGGACACCGGGGAGCTGTTTTTT.

This chain's CDR3 is CASSLGRTGGAGVSYEQYF. CDR3 DNA: TGCGCCAGCAGCTTGGGAAGGACAGGGGGCGCGGGTGTCAGCTACGAGCAGTACTTC. The chain couples TRBV5-1 to TRBJ2-7; 11 positions match TRBD1. CDR3 length: 19 residues. Germline V gene lookup returns CDR1 SGHRS and CDR2 YFSETQ. Trimming at V came to 0 bases and at J to 3 bases, leaving 14 bases not matched to a gene.

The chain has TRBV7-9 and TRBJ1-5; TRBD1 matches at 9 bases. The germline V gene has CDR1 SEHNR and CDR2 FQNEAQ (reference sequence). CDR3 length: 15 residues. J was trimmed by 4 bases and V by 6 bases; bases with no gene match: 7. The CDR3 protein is CASSPGTGFNQPQHF. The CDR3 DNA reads TGTGCCAGCAGTCCCGGGACAGGGTTTAATCAGCCCCAGCATTTT.

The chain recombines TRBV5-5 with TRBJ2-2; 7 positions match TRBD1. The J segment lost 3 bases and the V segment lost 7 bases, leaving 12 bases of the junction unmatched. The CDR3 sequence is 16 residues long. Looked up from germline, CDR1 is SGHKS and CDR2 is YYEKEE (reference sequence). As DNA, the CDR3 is TGTGCCAGCCAAACTTTAGGGGGCGCTTACACCGGGGAGCTGTTTTTT. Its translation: CASQTLGGAYTGELFF.

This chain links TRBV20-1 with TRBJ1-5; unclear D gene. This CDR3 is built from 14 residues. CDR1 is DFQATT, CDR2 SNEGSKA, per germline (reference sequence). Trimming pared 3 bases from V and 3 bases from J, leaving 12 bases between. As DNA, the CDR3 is TGCAGTGCTAGTCCAGCAGCGACCAATCAGCCCCAGCATTTT. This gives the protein CSASPAATNQPQHF.

This chain's CDR3 is CASSVQGEMNTEAFF. DNA for the CDR3: TGTGCCAGCAGCGTACAGGGCGAAATGAACACTGAAGCTTTCTTT. The chain employs TRBV9 and TRBJ1-1, with D possibly TRBD1 on 5 matching bases. Trimming took off 1 base at V and 0 bases at J, with 10 bases between the two ends. This CDR3 is built from 15 residues. CDR1 is SGDLS, CDR2 YYNGEE, per germline.

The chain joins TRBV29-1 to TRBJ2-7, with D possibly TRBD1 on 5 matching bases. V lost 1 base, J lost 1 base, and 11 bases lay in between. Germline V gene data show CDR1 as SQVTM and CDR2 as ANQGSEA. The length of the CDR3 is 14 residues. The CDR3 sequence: CSVEGEDSSYEQYF. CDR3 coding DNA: TGCAGCGTTGAAGGGGAAGACAGTTCCTACGAGCAGTACTTC.